This T cell receptor (beta chain) was identified during a study of control samples from healthy donors and cancer patients (dated by TCRdb to 2020 to 2021). As to this clone: Its recognized antigen is unknown. Qualities for individual bases were not recorded, and no much larger clone is one base off.

Libraries were constructed by the immunoSEQ multiplex PCR assay. In TCRdb, the immuneACCESS table is reduced to in-frame sequences with V and J assigned. These tables do not hold every clone; where another copy was compared, an unresolved V gene accounts for under half, and the others remain unexplained. The sample data list some 110,000 clones, and 85% to 90% of these were observed just once. Of the sample, 1.1% falls within the top ten clones. This receptor was obtained from a woman aged 50 to 65 with colorectal cancer. The sample comprised PBMCs.

The encoded CDR3 is CASSLALPGGLTDTQYF. The DNA reads TGTGCCAGCAGCTTAGCCTTACCAGGGGGCTTGACAGATACGCAGTATTTT. The chain joins TRBV7-8 to TRBJ2-3; a stretch of 8 junction bases matches TRBD1. The CDR3 starts with the cysteine, ends with the phenylalanine, and has 17 residues. Here the CDR3 DNA is all that survives: 51 bases in frame from base 1. Trimming takes 0 bases off V and 3 bases off J; junction bases not matched to a gene: 8. The germline V gene encodes CDR1 SGHVS and CDR2 FQNEAQ.